A selection of T cell receptor beta chains follows, all from one sample in a study of CD8+ T cells in alopecia areata. Clones were read by immunoSEQ multiplex PCR, and TCRdb kept only the in-frame ones, dropping some. The sample has 150,000 to 200,000 clones; 60% are singletons. Here the sequenced sample was CD4+ T cells sorted from blood, taken at week 24, from a patient treated with tofacitinib. All receptors derive from a human donor with alopecia areata. The CDR3 runs from the conserved cysteine through the conserved F or W. A D gene is named only where the DNA matches it firmly. Size is stated for part of the rows, as once, few or many counts, or as a class when the clone is expanded.

cdr3_aa,cdr3_nt,v_call,j_call,d_call,clone_size
CASSFVGRDQTEAFF,TGTGCCAGCAGCTTCGTAGGCAGGGACCAAACTGAAGCTTTCTTT,TRBV5-6,TRBJ1-1,-,-
CASSYSADLHSPLHF,TGTGCCAGCAGTTACTCGGCGGATTTACATTCACCCCTCCACTTT,TRBV6-5,TRBJ1-6,-,few
CSVQGSLGSGANVLTF,TGCAGCGTTCAGGGGTCCCTCGGCTCTGGGGCCAACGTCCTGACTTTC,TRBV29-1,TRBJ2-6,-,-
CASSLNPRSFPLHF,TGTGCCAGCTCGTTGAACCCCCGTTCTTTCCCCCTCCACTTT,TRBV18,TRBJ1-6,-,-
CASSPGKGGSYEQYF,TGTGCCAGCAGCCCCGGGAAGGGTGGCTCCTACGAGCAGTACTTC,TRBV11-3,TRBJ2-7,-,-
CASSQGDRVGTYGYTF,TGCGCCAGCAGCCAAGGGGACAGGGTCGGAACCTATGGCTACACCTTC,TRBV4-3,TRBJ1-2,TRBD1,-
CASSPPPGRNTEAFF,TGTGCCAGCTCACCACCGCCGGGGCGGAACACTGAAGCTTTCTTT,TRBV18,TRBJ1-1,-,few
CASRGAETGELFF,TGCGCCAGCAGGGGCGCCGAGACCGGGGAGCTGTTTTTT,TRBV5-1,TRBJ2-2,-,-
CAWTRVENEQFF,TGTGCCTGGACCCGCGTAGAAAATGAGCAGTTCTTC,TRBV30,TRBJ2-1,-,-
CASSQAAGIGNSPLHF,TGTGCCAGCAGCCAGGCCGCGGGAATCGGGAATTCACCCCTCCACTTT,TRBV14,TRBJ1-6,-,few
CSVEWTGTPYEQYF,TGCAGCGTTGAATGGACAGGGACGCCCTACGAGCAGTACTTC,TRBV29-1,TRBJ2-7,TRBD1,few
CASSEGGTTDTQYF,TGCGCCAGCAGTGAAGGCGGCACCACAGATACGCAGTATTTT,TRBV5-1,TRBJ2-3,-,-
CATRIGPSNTEAFF,TGTGCCACCCGTATCGGCCCTTCGAACACTGAAGCTTTCTTT,TRBV19,TRBJ1-1,-,-
CASQERLSLNTEAFF,TGTGCCAGCCAGGAACGCCTATCATTGAACACTGAAGCTTTCTTT,TRBV5-3,TRBJ1-1,-,-
CSVEIWTGSYGYTF,TGCAGCGTTGAAATCTGGACAGGCTCCTATGGCTACACCTTC,TRBV29-1,TRBJ1-2,TRBD1,-
CSVGTGGNTEAFF,TGCAGCGTGGGGACAGGGGGGAACACTGAAGCTTTCTTT,TRBV29-1,TRBJ1-1,TRBD1,-
CSVEEGVLGPPNTEAFF,TGCAGCGTTGAAGAGGGGGTTCTGGGGCCCCCGAACACTGAAGCTTTCTTT,TRBV29-1,TRBJ1-1,-,-
CAWKGTGLYNSPLHF,TGTGCCTGGAAAGGGACAGGGCTCTATAATTCACCCCTCCACTTT,TRBV30,TRBJ1-6,TRBD1,-
CASSLGPFSKSYEQYF,TGCGCCAGCAGCTTGGGTCCTTTCAGCAAATCCTACGAGCAGTACTTC,TRBV5-1,TRBJ2-7,-,-
CSSCRLLGADTQYF,TGCAGCTCATGTCGGCTGCTGGGCGCAGATACGCAGTATTTT,TRBV29-1,TRBJ2-3,-,few
CAIWPGYGVSEQYF,TGTGCCATCTGGCCGGGATATGGGGTCTCCGAGCAGTACTTC,TRBV10-3,TRBJ2-7,-,-
CASSFSGAVQPQHF,TGTGCCAGCAGTTTCTCTGGGGCGGTTCAGCCCCAGCATTTT,TRBV27,TRBJ1-5,-,-
CASSLRGTGRVVGAEAFF,TGTGCCAGCAGCTTAAGGGGAACAGGGAGGGTCGTCGGAGCTGAAGCTTTCTTT,TRBV7-2,TRBJ1-1,-,once
CASSGQGIYGYTF,TGTGCCAGCAGTGGACAGGGCATCTATGGCTACACCTTC,TRBV6-1,TRBJ1-2,TRBD1,few